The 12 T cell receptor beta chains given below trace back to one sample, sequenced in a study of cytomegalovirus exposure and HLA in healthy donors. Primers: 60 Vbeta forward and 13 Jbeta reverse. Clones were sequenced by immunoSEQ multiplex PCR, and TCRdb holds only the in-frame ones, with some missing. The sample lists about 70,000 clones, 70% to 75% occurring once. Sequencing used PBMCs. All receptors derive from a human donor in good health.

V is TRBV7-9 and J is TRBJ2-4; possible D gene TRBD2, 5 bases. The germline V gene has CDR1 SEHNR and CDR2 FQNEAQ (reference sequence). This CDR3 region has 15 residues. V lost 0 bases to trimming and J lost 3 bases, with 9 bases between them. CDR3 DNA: TGTGCCAGCAGCTTAGCGGGCCGGGACAAAAACATTCAGTACTTC. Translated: CASSLAGRDKNIQYF.

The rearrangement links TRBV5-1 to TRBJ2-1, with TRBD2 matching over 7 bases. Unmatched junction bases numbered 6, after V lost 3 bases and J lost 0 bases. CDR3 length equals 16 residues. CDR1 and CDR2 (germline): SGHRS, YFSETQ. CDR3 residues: CASSWGGRNSYNEQFF. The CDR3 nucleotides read TGCGCCAGCAGCTGGGGGGGACGGAACTCCTACAATGAGCAGTTCTTC.

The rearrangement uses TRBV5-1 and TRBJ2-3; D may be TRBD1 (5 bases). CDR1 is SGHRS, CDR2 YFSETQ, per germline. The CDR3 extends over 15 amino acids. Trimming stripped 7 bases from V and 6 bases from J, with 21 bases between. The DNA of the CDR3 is TGCGCCAGCGTCCAAGGGGATCCGGGCGTCGATACGCAGTATTTT. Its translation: CASVQGDPGVDTQYF.

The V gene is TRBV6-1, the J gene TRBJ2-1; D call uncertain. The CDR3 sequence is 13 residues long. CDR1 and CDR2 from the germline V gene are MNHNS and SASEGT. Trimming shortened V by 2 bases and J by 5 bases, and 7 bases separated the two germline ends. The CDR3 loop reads CASSEYLNNEQFF. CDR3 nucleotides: TGTGCCAGCAGTGAATATCTAAACAATGAGCAGTTCTTC.

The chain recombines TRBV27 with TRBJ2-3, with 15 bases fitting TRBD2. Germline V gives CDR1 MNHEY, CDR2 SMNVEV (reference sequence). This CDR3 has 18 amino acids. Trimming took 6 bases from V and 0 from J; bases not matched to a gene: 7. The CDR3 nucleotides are TGTGCCAGCAGCTTCCGGACTAGCGGGAGGGGAAGCACAGATACGCAGTATTTT. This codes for CASSFRTSGRGSTDTQYF.

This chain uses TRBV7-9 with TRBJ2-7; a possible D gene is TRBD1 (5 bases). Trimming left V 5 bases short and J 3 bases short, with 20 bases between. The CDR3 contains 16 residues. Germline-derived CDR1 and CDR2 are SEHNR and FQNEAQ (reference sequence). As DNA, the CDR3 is TGTGCCAGCAGCAAAAAGGGTTTAGGGGAAAACTACGAGCAGTACTTC. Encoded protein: CASSKKGLGENYEQYF.

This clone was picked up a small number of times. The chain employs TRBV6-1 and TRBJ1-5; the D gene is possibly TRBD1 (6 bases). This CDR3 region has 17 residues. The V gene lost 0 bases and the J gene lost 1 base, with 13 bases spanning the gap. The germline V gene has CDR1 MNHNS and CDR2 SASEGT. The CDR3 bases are TGTGCCAGCAGTGAAGCGGCCGGGGGGCTAAGCAATCAGCCCCAGCATTTT. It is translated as CASSEAAGGLSNQPQHF.

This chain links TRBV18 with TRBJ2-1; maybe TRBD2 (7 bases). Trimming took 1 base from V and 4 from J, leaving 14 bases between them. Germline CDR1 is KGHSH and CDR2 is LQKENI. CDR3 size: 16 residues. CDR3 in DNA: TGTGCCAGCTCACCACAGAGGGCGGGGGCGTACAATGAGCAGTTCTTC. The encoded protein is CASSPQRAGAYNEQFF.

In DNA form, the CDR3 reads TGTGCCAGCAGCGTAGATCTAGCTGTAGATACGCAGTATTTT. Its translation is CASSVDLAVDTQYF. The chain recombines TRBV9 with TRBJ2-3, with D possibly TRBD2 on 5 matching bases. The CDR3 consists of 14 residues. Trimming took 0 bases from V and 5 from J, leaving 10 bases between them. Germline V gives CDR1 SGDLS, CDR2 YYNGEE.

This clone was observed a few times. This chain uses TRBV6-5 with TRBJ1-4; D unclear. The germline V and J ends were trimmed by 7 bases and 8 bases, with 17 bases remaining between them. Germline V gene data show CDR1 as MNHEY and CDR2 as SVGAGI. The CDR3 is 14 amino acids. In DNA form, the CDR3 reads TGTGCCAGCAAGGCTTCGTCCACGGGAGAAAAACTGTTTTTT. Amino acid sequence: CASKASSTGEKLFF.

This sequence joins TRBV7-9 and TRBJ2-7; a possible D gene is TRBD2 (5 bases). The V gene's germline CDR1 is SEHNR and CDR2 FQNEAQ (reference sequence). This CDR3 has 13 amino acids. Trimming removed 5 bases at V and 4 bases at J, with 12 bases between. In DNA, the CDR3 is TGTGCCAGCAGCCCCCAAGGAGGATACGAGCAGTACTTC. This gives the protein CASSPQGGYEQYF.

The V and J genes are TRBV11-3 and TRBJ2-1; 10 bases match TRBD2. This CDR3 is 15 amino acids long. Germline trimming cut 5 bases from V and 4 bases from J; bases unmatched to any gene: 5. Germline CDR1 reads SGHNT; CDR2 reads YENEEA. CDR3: CASSAGTSDYNEQFF. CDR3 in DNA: TGTGCCAGCAGCGCCGGGACTAGCGATTACAATGAGCAGTTCTTC.